The entry below describes one T cell receptor (beta chain). This sample was included in a study of blood T cell repertoires in COVID-19. Study details: The United States, Italy and Spain supplied acute and convalescent COVID-19 samples.

TCRdb's copy holds only in-frame clones and misses some; the assay was immunoSEQ multiplex PCR. Here the sample spans about 400,000 clones, around 87% being singletons. This CDR3 region has 14 residues. V lost 6 bases to trimming and J lost 0 bases, with 11 bases between them. Germline lookup yields CDR1 SGHVS and CDR2 FNYEAQ. This TCR was recovered from a woman between 50 and 59 years old who had recovered from COVID-19. The sequencing input was PBMCs or T cells enriched from blood (not recorded which). The genes are TRBV7-6 and TRBJ1-1; D is possibly TRBD1 (5 bases). CDR3 bases: TGTGCCAGCAGATGGGACTCGGTGAACACTGAAGCTTTCTTT. Its protein product is CASRWDSVNTEAFF.